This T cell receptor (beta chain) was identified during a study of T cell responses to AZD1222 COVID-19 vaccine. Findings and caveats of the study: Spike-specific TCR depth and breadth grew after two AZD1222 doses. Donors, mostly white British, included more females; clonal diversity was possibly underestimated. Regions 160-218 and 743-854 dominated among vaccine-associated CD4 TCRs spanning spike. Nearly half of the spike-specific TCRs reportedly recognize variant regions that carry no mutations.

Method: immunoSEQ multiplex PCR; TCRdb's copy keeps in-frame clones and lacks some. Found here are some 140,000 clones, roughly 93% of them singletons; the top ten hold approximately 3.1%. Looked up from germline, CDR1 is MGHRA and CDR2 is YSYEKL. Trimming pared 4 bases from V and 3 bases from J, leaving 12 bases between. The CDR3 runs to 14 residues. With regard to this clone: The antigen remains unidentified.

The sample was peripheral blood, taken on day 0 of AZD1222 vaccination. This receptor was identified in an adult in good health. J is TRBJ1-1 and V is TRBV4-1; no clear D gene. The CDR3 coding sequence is TGCGCCAGCAGCCCGCACCCCGGGGACACTGAAGCTTTCTTT. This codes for CASSPHPGDTEAFF.